Presented here are 21 T cell receptor beta chains from one specimen sequenced in a study of blood T cell repertoires in COVID-19 (TCRdb year 2020). Library preparation was by the immunoSEQ multiplex PCR assay. Not all clones reach the TCRdb copy of this immuneACCESS table, which keeps in-frame sequences only. Checked studies attribute under half of the gap to unresolved V genes and leave the rest unexplained. Across this sample there are 95,000 to 110,000 clones, with about 89% seen only once. The ten largest clones add up to 4.9% of the sample. Material: peripheral blood. These receptor sequences come from a man aged 40-49 years with active or convalescent COVID-19.

V is TRBV5-1 and J is TRBJ2-7; possible D gene TRBD1, 6 bases. Germline V gives CDR1 SGHRS, CDR2 YFSETQ. This CDR3 is 14 amino acids long. Trimming shortened V by 5 bases and J by 2 bases, and 14 bases separated the two germline ends. The CDR3 sequence is CASSRQALTYEQYF. The CDR3 DNA reads as TGCGCCAGCAGTCGACAGGCACTGACCTACGAGCAGTACTTC.

This chain uses TRBV7-2 with TRBJ1-5; no clear D gene. V shed 7 bases and J shed 1 base, with 14 bases lying between them. Per the germline V gene, CDR1 is SGHTA and CDR2 is FQGNSA. The CDR3 consists of 15 residues. The chain's CDR3 is CASTLEGRSNQPQHF. The CDR3 region has the DNA TGTGCCAGCACCCTAGAGGGAAGAAGCAATCAGCCCCAGCATTTT. The full variable domain, completed using reference TRBV7-2 and TRBJ1-5, is GAGVSQSPSNKVTEKGKDVELRCDPISGHTALYWYRQSLGQGLEFLIYFQGNSAPDKSGLPSDRFSAERTGGSVSTLTIQRTQQEDSAVYLCASTLEGRSNQPQHFGDGTRLSIL.

The chain uses TRBV7-9 and TRBJ2-5, with 7 bases identical to TRBD2. Germline loops: CDR1 SEHNR, CDR2 FQNEAQ (reference sequence). V dropped 5 bases and J dropped 7; count of bases not matched to a gene: 7. The CDR3 length is 13 residues. DNA of the CDR3: TGTGCCAGCAGCCCTGGACTAGTTGGGACCCAGTACTTC. Amino acids: CASSPGLVGTQYF.

J is TRBJ1-5 and V is TRBV19; D is perhaps TRBD1 (6 bases). V lost 1 base to trimming and J lost 2 bases, with 6 bases between them. Germline V lookup: CDR1 LNHDA, CDR2 SQIVND (reference sequence). The CDR3 is 14 amino acids. The CDR3 region is CASSIGQGNQPQHF. CDR3 nucleotides: TGTGCCAGTAGTATAGGACAGGGCAATCAGCCCCAGCATTTT.

The chain uses TRBV7-9 and TRBJ1-1; tentative D call: TRBD1 (6 bases). V lost 3 bases and J 1 base, leaving 12 bases between the germline ends. Germline assignment: CDR1 SEHNR and CDR2 FQNEAQ (reference sequence). The CDR3 spans 15 residues. CDR3 nucleotides: TGTGCCAGCAGCTTTTCGGACAGAGAGAACACTGAAGCTTTCTTT. This sequence encodes CASSFSDRENTEAFF. The whole variable domain, filled in from reference TRBV7-9 and TRBJ1-1, reads DTGVSQNPRHKITKRGQNVTFRCDPISEHNRLYWYRQTLGQGPEFLTYFQNEAQLEKSRLLSDRFSAERPKGSFSTLEIQRTEQGDSAMYLCASSFSDRENTEAFFGQGTRLTVV.

This chain links TRBV7-2 with TRBJ2-1, with D possibly matching TRBD2 (6 bases). The V and J ends lost 1 base and 7 bases respectively, with 14 bases between them. This CDR3 has 15 amino acids. Germline V gives CDR1 SGHTA, CDR2 FQGNSA. The CDR3 DNA follows: TGTGCCAGCAGCTTAGGGAGGGCCCTGGGGAATGAGCAGTTCTTC. Translated: CASSLGRALGNEQFF.

Comment on this clone: Germline is not matched at one junction end, which may reflect a read error. V usage is TRBV5-4 and J usage is TRBJ2-7; 7 bases line up with TRBD2. The germline gives CDR1 SGHNT, CDR2 YYREEE (reference sequence). The CDR3 sequence is 13 residues long. The CDR3, as DNA: TGTGCCAGCAGCTTGGGAGGAGCTACCCGGGAGGACTTC. This gives the protein CASSLGGATREDF.

This sequence joins TRBV18 and TRBJ1-1, with TRBD1 matching over 9 bases. The CDR3 consists of 14 residues. CDR1 is KGHSH, CDR2 LQKENI, per germline. V trimming: 5 bases; J trimming: 3 bases; junction bases outside the gene matches: 4. The CDR3 coding sequence is TGTGCCAGCTCAACACAGGGGGCGGACACTGAAGCTTTCTTT. It translates to CASSTQGADTEAFF.

This clone has only a few counts. V gene TRBV5-4 combines with J gene TRBJ1-2; 11 nucleotides match TRBD1. The CDR3 consists of 18 residues. The germline V gene encodes CDR1 SGHNT and CDR2 YYREEE (reference sequence). The ends lost 1 base at V and 7 bases at J; junction bases unmatched: 15. The chain's CDR3 is CASSLFSGQGVRGSGYTF. The CDR3 bases are TGTGCCAGCAGCTTGTTCTCGGGACAGGGGGTAAGGGGTAGTGGCTACACCTTC.

V usage is TRBV19 and J usage is TRBJ1-6; no clear D gene. The CDR3 sequence is 14 residues long. Looked up from germline, CDR1 is LNHDA and CDR2 is SQIVND (reference sequence). V lost 10 bases and J 10 bases, leaving 20 bases between the germline ends. The CDR3 loop is CATSLFSSESPLHF. As DNA, the CDR3 is TGTGCCACCTCCCTCTTCTCATCGGAGTCACCCCTCCACTTT. Complete variable domain (other parts from reference TRBV19 and TRBJ1-6): DGGITQSPKYLFRKEGQNVTLSCEQNLNHDAMYWYRQDPGQGLRLIYYSQIVNDFQKGDIAEGYSVSREKKESFPLTVTSAQKNPTAFYLCATSLFSSESPLHFGNGTRLTVT.

The V call is TRBV15, the J call TRBJ1-5; a weak D match, TRBD1 (6 bases). The CDR3 consists of 15 residues. V gave up 0 bases and J gave up 6 bases, with 12 bases separating them. Germline loops: CDR1 LNHNV, CDR2 YYDKDF (reference sequence). The CDR3 nucleotides are TGTGCCACCAGCAGAGATGGCCAGGGGAGTCAGCCCCAGCATTTT. Its protein product is CATSRDGQGSQPQHF.

This clone was seen more than once but under ten times. This sequence joins TRBV10-3 and TRBJ2-2; possibly TRBD1 for D (5 bases). V was trimmed by 7 bases and J by 6 bases, leaving 15 bases between them. The CDR3 extends over 14 amino acids. Germline CDR1 ENHRY, CDR2 SYGVKD. DNA for the CDR3: TGTGCCATCACCCCCGACAGTATCTCCGGGGAGCTGTTTTTT. Protein sequence: CAITPDSISGELFF.

Of note for this clone: The same CDR3 can be traced to other DNA sequences in this sample. In DNA form, the CDR3 reads TGTGCCAGCAGCTTGGGAGGGGGCACCGGGGAGCTGTTTTTT. Translation gives CASSLGGGTGELFF. The chain couples TRBV5-4 to TRBJ2-2, with TRBD1 as a possible D gene (6 bases). Trimming left V 0 bases short and J 4 bases short, with 7 bases between. Germline V gives CDR1 SGHNT, CDR2 YYREEE (reference sequence). The CDR3 loop spans 14 amino acids.

The chain uses TRBV9 and TRBJ1-2; D unclear. CDR1 SGDLS and CDR2 YYNGEE come from the germline V gene. V lost 3 bases to trimming and J lost 1 base, with 13 bases between them. There are 15 residues in the CDR3. CDR3 nucleotides: TGTGCCAGCAGCGAGAGTATTTCGGGTAACTATGGCTACACCTTC. Translation gives CASSESISGNYGYTF.

The genes are TRBV30 and TRBJ1-2, with 7 bases fitting TRBD1. Germline V CDR1 and CDR2: GTSNPN, SVGIG (reference sequence). J lost 4 bases, V lost 3 bases, and 8 bases had no gene match. This CDR3 is built from 14 residues. This CDR3 reads CAWSRQGLSYGYTF. Written as DNA, the CDR3 is TGTGCCTGGAGCCGACAGGGTCTTTCCTATGGCTACACCTTC.

DNA for the CDR3: TGTGCCAGCTCCCCCGGGACAGGGGTAGACGATGGAAACACCATATATTTT. Protein product: CASSPGTGVDDGNTIYF. V and J are TRBV18 and TRBJ1-3, with 10 bases aligning to TRBD1. Germline loops: CDR1 KGHSH, CDR2 LQKENI. The CDR3 runs 17 residues. The J segment lost 3 bases and the V segment lost 6 bases, leaving 11 bases of the junction unmatched.

V is TRBV28 and J is TRBJ1-2, with 9 bases identical to TRBD1. With V trimmed by 5 bases and J by 5 bases, 12 bases remained unmatched. Germline lookup yields CDR1 MDHEN and CDR2 SYDVKM. The CDR3 covers 16 residues. The DNA of the CDR3 is TGTGCCAGCAGTCTCCTTCCGGGACAGGGAGCTTATGGCTACACCTTC. Translation: CASSLLPGQGAYGYTF.

This chain connects TRBV18 to TRBJ1-5, with TRBD1 as a possible D gene (5 bases). V lost 3 bases and J 1 base, leaving 16 bases between the germline ends. The CDR3 is 17 amino acids. Germline loops: CDR1 KGHSH, CDR2 LQKENI. The CDR3 region has the DNA TGTGCCAGCTCACCCTCCGGGGGATGGAAAAGCAATCAGCCCCAGCATTTT. Translated, it gives CASSPSGGWKSNQPQHF.

The genes are TRBV5-1 and TRBJ1-4; TRBD1 matches 7 bases. With 3 bases clipped from V and 5 bases from J, the junction kept 7 bases outside the gene matches. The CDR3 consists of 15 residues. Germline V lookup: CDR1 SGHRS, CDR2 YFSETQ. The CDR3 reads CASSSRQGLNEKLFF. As DNA, the CDR3 is TGCGCCAGCAGCTCGCGACAGGGTCTGAATGAAAAACTGTTTTTT.

CDR3 in amino acids: CASSQGGTAFF. The CDR3 DNA reads as TGTGCCAGCAGCCAAGGCGGGACGGCTTTCTTT. The chain combines TRBV6-5 with TRBJ1-1, with D tentatively TRBD1 (5 bases). V lost 6 bases, J lost 11 bases, and 13 bases lay in between. Germline CDR1 MNHEY, CDR2 SVGAGI. This CDR3 comprises 11 residues.

The rearrangement links TRBV28 to TRBJ1-5; the match to TRBD1 covers 9 bases. V was clipped by 6 bases and J by 4 bases; unmatched bases: 7. The CDR3 totals 15 residues. In germline, CDR1 is MDHEN, CDR2 SYDVKM. The CDR3 reads CASRYLGTGNQPQHF. The CDR3, as DNA: TGTGCCAGCAGGTACCTAGGGACAGGGAATCAGCCCCAGCATTTT.